This T cell receptor beta chain comes out of a study of cytomegalovirus exposure and HLA in healthy donors. Germline assignment: CDR1 MDHEN and CDR2 SYDVKM. The ends lost 2 bases at V and 7 bases at J; junction bases unmatched: 5. This CDR3 is 15 amino acids long. The primer mix had 60 Vbeta and 13 Jbeta primers. This table comes from immunoSEQ multiplex PCR, and its TCRdb copy is limited to in-frame clones, with some not included. The data show about 190,000 clones, with more than 75% seen just once and over 12% held by the top ten. V usage is TRBV28 and J usage is TRBJ1-6; TRBD1 aligns across 7 bases. The receptor's source is a woman aged 25 to 39 in good health and CMV-seropositive. Sequencing used PBMCs. The CDR3 nucleotides are TGTGCCAGCAGTTTAGACAGGGTAGGAAATTCACCCCTCCACTTT. Translation gives CASSLDRVGNSPLHF. Full variable domain (missing parts from reference TRBV28 and TRBJ1-6): DVKVTQSSRYLVKRTGEKVFLECVQDMDHENMFWYRQDPGLGLRLIYFSYDVKMKEKGDIPEGYSVSREKKERFSLILESASTNQTSMYLCASSLDRVGNSPLHFGNGTRLTVT.